What follows is one TCR beta chain and its context. Its antigen is still unknown. V dropped 4 bases and J dropped 5; count of bases not matched to a gene: 4. Germline V gene data show CDR1 as MNHNY and CDR2 as SVGAGI (reference sequence). The CDR3 runs to 14 residues. The PCR used 60 Vbeta and 13 Jbeta primers. Libraries were prepared by immunoSEQ multiplex PCR; TCRdb keeps only in-frame clonotypes and omits some of them. The top ten hold more than 9% of the sample, which has roughly 150,000 clones, about two thirds seen once. The sample originates from a study of cytomegalovirus exposure and HLA in healthy donors. Study conclusions and caveats: Reports indicate that TCR beta sequences accurately predicted the HLA-A and HLA-B alleles of most subjects. Reports indicated that the classifier achieved high specificity and sensitivity in diagnosing cytomegalovirus status.

The source is a man aged 25-45 years in good health and CMV-seropositive. The chain uses TRBV6-6 and TRBJ2-1, with 8 bases that match TRBD2. The specimen was PBMCs. The CDR3 spells CASSSASGHNEQFF. The CDR3 coding sequence is TGTGCCAGCAGTTCGGCTAGCGGGCACAATGAGCAGTTCTTC.